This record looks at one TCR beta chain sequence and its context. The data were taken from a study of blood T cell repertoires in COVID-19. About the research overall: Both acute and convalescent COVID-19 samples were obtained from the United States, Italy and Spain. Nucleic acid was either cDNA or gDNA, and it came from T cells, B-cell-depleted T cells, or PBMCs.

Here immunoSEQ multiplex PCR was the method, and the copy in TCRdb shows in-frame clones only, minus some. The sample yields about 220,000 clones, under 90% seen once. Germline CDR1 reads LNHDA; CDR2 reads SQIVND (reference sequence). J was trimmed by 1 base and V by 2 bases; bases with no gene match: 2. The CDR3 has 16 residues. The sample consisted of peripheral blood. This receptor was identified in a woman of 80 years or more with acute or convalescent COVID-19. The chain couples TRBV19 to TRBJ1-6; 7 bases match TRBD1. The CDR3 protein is CASSITGASYNSPLHF. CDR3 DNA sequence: TGTGCCAGTAGTATAACAGGGGCGTCCTATAATTCACCCCTCCACTTT.